This T cell receptor beta chain derives from a study of OX40 agonist ivuxolimab in advanced cancers. About the study as a whole: The costimulatory receptor OX40 (CD134) was targeted by ivuxolimab, a fully human IgG2 agonistic monoclonal antibody. Intravenous ivuxolimab was administered to patients every 2 weeks at six dose levels: 0.01, 0.1, 0.3, 1.5, 3 and 10 mg/kg. Of the roughly 51 patients in dose escalation, 19 had hepatocellular carcinoma, about 15 had melanoma, 9 had renal cell carcinoma and 9 had head and neck cancer. A male proportion of roughly 80% and a mean age of 60 years, ranging from about 20 to 85, were recorded for the dose-escalation cohort. Prior anti-PD-1, anti-PD-L1 or anti-CTLA-4 therapy was permitted, and checkpoint inhibitors had been received by roughly two fifths of dose-escalation patients. Three dose-escalation patients achieved partial responses, one with hepatocellular carcinoma and two with cutaneous melanoma. The point of sequencing TCRbeta in the periphery was to test whether ivuxolimab changed TCR sequence diversity and drove clonal T-cell expansion. The paper reports the monotherapy dose-escalation portion (N of about 56 patients) of the phase I ivuxolimab trial. What the authors observed across the whole study: After ivuxolimab, CD8+ T cells had more expanded clones than CD4+ T cells on average. The antigen specificity of the clonally expanded peripheral T cells was not determined. At doses of 0.1 to 3.0 mg/kg, clonal expansion of both CD4+ and CD8+ blood T cells was observed from baseline to week 6. In partial responders in the 0.1-3.0 mg/kg groups, normalized peripheral clonal expansion was found to be among the lowest, especially among CD8+ T cells. Low levels of normalized T-cell clonal expansion were also shown by some nonresponding patients.

The trial excluded patients who had a history of autoimmune disease or who were on systemic immunosuppression. Peripheral blood for TCR sequencing was collected from all dose cohorts at baseline, on cycle 4 day 1, and on cycle 7 day 1. Samples came from an open-label, multicenter, first-in-human phase I dose-escalation trial of ivuxolimab. Adults with locally advanced or metastatic melanoma, renal cell, hepatocellular, or head and neck squamous cell carcinoma were enrolled in the trial. Before TCR sequencing, CD4+ T cells and CD8+ T cells were sorted from peripheral blood as separate populations. Genomic DNA was isolated from the sorted cells so that the TCRbeta CDR3 region could be sequenced. The immunoSEQ Assay was used for sequencing of TCRbeta CDR3 regions. Drawn from immuneACCESS, this table holds only the in-frame rearrangements with V and J called that TCRdb kept. Clones are partly lost; checked studies trace under half to an unresolved V gene and leave the rest unexplained. The sample profile shows tens of thousands of clones; about 83% of them were found once. The top ten constitute 20% to 25% of the sample.

Notes on this clone: What this receptor recognizes is not known. There are no base qualities to consult, and no much larger clone falls within one base.

The CDR3 starts with the cysteine, ends with the phenylalanine, and has 15 residues. Of all the DNA, just the CDR3 is kept, 45 bases in frame from base 1. Trimming costs V 6 bases and J 0 bases, and their ends lie 12 bases apart. From a lookup of the germline V gene (reference sequence), CDR1 and CDR2 are SEHNR and FQNEAQ. This TCR was recovered from an adult with an advanced solid tumor such as melanoma, head and neck, liver or kidney cancer. Recombination joined TRBV7-9 with TRBJ1-3; TRBD1 is a weak D gene call, 5 bases matching. This material consisted of CD4+ or CD8+ T cells sorted from blood, taken in a trial of the OX40 agonist ivuxolimab. For the CDR3, the sequence is CASRRDGSSGNTIYF. The nucleotides read TGTGCCAGCAGACGGGACGGCAGCTCTGGAAACACCATATATTTT.